These T cell receptor beta chains were read from a single sample in a study of blood T cell repertoires in COVID-19. Profiling relied on immunoSEQ multiplex PCR, and the TCRdb table lists in-frame clones only, not all of them. Counted here are about 80,000 clones, approximately 88% occurring once; the ten biggest clones make up more than 5.5%. The sequencing sample was made of peripheral blood. Receptors were obtained from a man aged 65 to 79 with acute or convalescent COVID-19. CDR3s include the opening cysteine and the closing phenylalanine or tryptophan. The order of the fields is J gene, D gene, clone size, V gene, CDR3 protein, CDR3 DNA. D genes are given only for firm matches. Size is stated for part of the rows, as once, few or many counts, or as a class when the clone is expanded.

>TRBJ1-6|TRBD1|NA|TRBV5-1
CASSTDRGDNSPLHF
TGCGCCAGCAGCACCGACAGGGGTGATAATTCACCCCTCCACTTT
>TRBJ2-1|NA|NA|TRBV5-1
CASSSLRTNYNEQFF
TGCGCCAGCAGCTCCCTCCGGACAAACTACAATGAGCAGTTCTTC
>TRBJ2-3|TRBD2|NA|TRBV7-2
CASSLRASGSNSDTQYF
TGTGCCAGCAGCTTAAGAGCTAGCGGGAGCAATTCAGATACGCAGTATTTT
>TRBJ1-1|TRBD1|NA|TRBV19
CASSSGQGWTEAFF
TGTGCCAGTAGTAGCGGACAGGGATGGACTGAAGCTTTCTTT
>TRBJ2-5|NA|NA|TRBV5-6
CASSFRTRSQETQYF
TGTGCCAGCAGCTTTAGGACAAGGAGCCAAGAGACCCAGTACTTC
>TRBJ2-7|TRBD2|once|TRBV7-2
CASSPRTSGGYEQYF
TGTGCCAGCAGCCCAAGGACTAGCGGGGGATATGAGCAGTACTTC
>TRBJ1-5|NA|NA|TRBV5-1
CASSPDSHSNQPQHF
TGCGCCAGCAGCCCTGACAGCCATAGCAATCAGCCCCAGCATTTT
>TRBJ1-4|NA|NA|TRBV6-5
CASSYGGSAGEKLFF
TGTGCCAGCAGTTACGGCGGCTCCGCGGGTGAAAAACTGTTTTTT
>TRBJ2-7|TRBD2|NA|TRBV19
CASSRAASGRAAPYEQYF
TGTGCCAGTAGCCGGGCCGCTAGCGGGAGGGCCGCCCCCTACGAGCAGTACTTC
>TRBJ2-1|NA|NA|TRBV5-1
CASRGQHEQFF
TGCGCCAGCAGGGGCCAGCATGAGCAGTTCTTC
>TRBJ1-6|TRBD1|NA|TRBV6-4
CASSATGDNSPLHF
TGTGCCAGCAGCGCGACAGGGGATAATTCACCCCTCCACTTT
>TRBJ1-4|TRBD1|NA|TRBV2
CASTPQGQGNEKLFF
TGTGCCAGCACCCCCCAGGGACAGGGGAATGAAAAACTGTTTTTT
>TRBJ2-1|TRBD2|NA|TRBV7-9
CASSLRTSGGIWHEQFF
TGTGCCAGCAGCTTGCGGACTAGCGGGGGGATCTGGCATGAGCAGTTCTTC
>TRBJ2-7|TRBD2|NA|TRBV10-2
CASRDTSGSTYEQYF
TGCGCCAGCAGGGATACTAGCGGGAGTACCTACGAGCAGTACTTC
>TRBJ1-1|TRBD1|NA|TRBV6-5
CASRARTGEGTEAFF
TGTGCCAGCAGAGCCAGGACAGGGGAAGGAACTGAAGCTTTCTTT
>TRBJ2-7|NA|NA|TRBV15
CATSRYRPPGEQYF
TGTGCCACCAGCAGGTACAGGCCCCCGGGCGAGCAGTACTTC
>TRBJ2-2|TRBD2|NA|TRBV19
CASRSVTSGAGELFF
TGTGCCAGTAGATCGGTGACTAGCGGCGCCGGGGAGCTGTTTTTT
>TRBJ2-6|NA|NA|TRBV2
CASSFSGANVLTF
TGTGCCAGCAGCTTCTCTGGGGCCAACGTCCTGACTTTC
>TRBJ1-2|NA|once|TRBV11-2
CASRSSAAGIFLKNGYTF
TGTGCCAGCAGATCCTCCGCGGCAGGGATCTTTTTGAAGAATGGCTACACCTTC
>TRBJ2-7|NA|NA|TRBV7-2
CASSPPGTRYEQYF
TGTGCCAGCAGCCCCCCTGGGACTCGCTACGAGCAGTACTTC
>TRBJ1-5|NA|NA|TRBV5-1
CASSLDGHQPQHF
TGCGCCAGCAGCTTGGATGGGCATCAGCCCCAGCATTTT
>TRBJ2-1|NA|NA|TRBV19
CASSPHAGVEQFF
TGTGCCAGTAGTCCGCACGCAGGGGTTGAGCAGTTCTTC
>TRBJ1-6|NA|few|TRBV2
CASSEGGSSYNSPLHF
TGTGCCAGCAGTGAAGGTGGGAGCTCCTATAATTCACCCCTCCACTTT
>TRBJ1-3|TRBD1|few|TRBV10-2
CASSDIGQGSGNTIYF
TGCGCCAGCAGTGATATTGGACAGGGCTCTGGAAACACCATATATTTT
>TRBJ2-3|NA|NA|TRBV11-1
CASSSKGGDHTDTQYF
TGTGCCAGCAGCTCAAAGGGGGGGGACCACACAGATACGCAGTATTTT
>TRBJ1-5|NA|NA|TRBV3-1/TRBV3-2
CASSQRQGSQPQHF
TGTGCCAGCAGCCAAAGGCAGGGGAGTCAGCCCCAGCATTTT
>TRBJ2-7|TRBD2|NA|TRBV6-2/TRBV6-3
CASSYWLGGINPSSYEQYF
TGTGCCAGCAGTTATTGGTTGGGGGGGATCAACCCAAGCTCCTACGAGCAGTACTTC
>TRBJ2-7|NA|NA|TRBV7-3
CASSLNPAGPSSYEQYF
TGTGCCAGCAGCTTAAACCCGGCGGGGCCAAGCTCCTACGAGCAGTACTTC
>TRBJ2-7|NA|few|TRBV5-4
CALPISYEQYF
TGTGCCCTCCCTATCTCCTACGAGCAGTACTTC
>TRBJ1-2|NA|NA|TRBV3-1/TRBV3-2
CASSQDYETAYGYTF
TGTGCCAGCAGCCAAGATTACGAAACAGCCTATGGCTACACCTTC
>TRBJ2-7|NA|once|TRBV28
CASSPLGRNEQYF
TGTGCCAGCAGTCCCCTTGGGCGAAACGAGCAGTACTTC
>TRBJ2-2|NA|NA|TRBV5-1
CASSPRTTGELFF
TGCGCCAGCAGCCCCCGGACTACCGGGGAGCTGTTTTTT
>TRBJ2-7|NA|NA|TRBV10-3
CAIRGTGQGNRVSYEQYF
TGTGCCATCAGGGGCACGGGACAAGGTAATAGGGTCTCCTACGAGCAGTACTTC
>TRBJ2-6|NA|NA|TRBV6-1
CASRETGISGANVLTF
TGTGCCAGCAGAGAAACAGGGATCTCTGGGGCCAACGTCCTGACTTTC